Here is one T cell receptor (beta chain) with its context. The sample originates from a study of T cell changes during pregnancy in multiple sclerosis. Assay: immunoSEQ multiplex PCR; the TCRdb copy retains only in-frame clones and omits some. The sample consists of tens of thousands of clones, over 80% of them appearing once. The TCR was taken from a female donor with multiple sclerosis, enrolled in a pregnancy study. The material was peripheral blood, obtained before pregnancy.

CDR3 DNA: TGTGCCAGCAGCTTAGAAGTGGGGACAGGGGGCCGTGGCTACACCTTC. It encodes CASSLEVGTGGRGYTF. The chain links TRBV7-9 to TRBJ1-2; 12 bases agree with TRBD1. V gave up 1 base and J gave up 7 bases; unmatched junction bases: 7. The CDR3 runs 16 residues. Germline lookup yields CDR1 SEHNR and CDR2 FQNEAQ (reference sequence).